Each of the 24 T cell receptor beta chains below was sequenced from the same sample in a study of OX40 agonist ivuxolimab in advanced cancers. Some clones are missing from TCRdb's copy, which holds only in-frame ones; the method was immunoSEQ multiplex PCR. Found here are some 63,000 clones, over 75% of them singletons; the top ten hold 5.2%. Sequences were derived from CD4+ or CD8+ T cells sorted from blood, sampled in a trial of the OX40 agonist ivuxolimab. Receptor source: an adult with an advanced solid tumor such as melanoma, head and neck, liver or kidney cancer.

The chain carries TRBV6-5 and TRBJ2-7; no firm D call. V lost 4 bases and J 0 bases, leaving 4 bases between the germline ends. This CDR3 contains 12 residues. CDR1 MNHEY and CDR2 SVGAGI come from the germline V gene. The CDR3 is CASSSDSYEQYF. CDR3 coding DNA: TGTGCCAGCAGTTCCGACTCCTACGAGCAGTACTTC.

V and J are TRBV5-6 and TRBJ2-2; TRBD2 matches at 11 bases. This CDR3 spans 17 amino acids. Germline-derived CDR1 and CDR2 are SGHDT and YYEEEE. V lost 3 bases, J lost 8 bases, and 12 bases stayed unmatched. The CDR3 region is CASSSYTSGRNLGELFF. CDR3 nucleotides: TGTGCCAGCAGCTCGTACACTAGCGGGAGAAACTTGGGGGAGCTGTTTTTT.

V and J are TRBV6-5 and TRBJ2-2, with 7 bases identical to TRBD1. Germline CDR1 and CDR2: MNHEY and SVGAGI. V lost 6 bases and J lost 3; bases outside the gene matches: 4. CDR3 length: 14 amino acids. The chain's CDR3 is CASSLQGYTGELFF. The CDR3 coding sequence is TGTGCCAGCAGCTTACAGGGGTACACCGGGGAGCTGTTTTTT.

V is TRBV28 and J is TRBJ2-2; perhaps D is TRBD1 or TRBD2 (6 bases each). Germline V CDR1 and CDR2: MDHEN, SYDVKM. The CDR3 sequence is 13 residues long. Trimming shortened V by 11 bases and J by 7 bases, and 17 bases separated the two germline ends. The CDR3 loop is CAAIKGGGGELFF. In nucleotides, the CDR3 is TGTGCCGCTATCAAGGGGGGAGGCGGGGAGCTGTTTTTT.

The chain carries TRBV19 and TRBJ1-2; no definite D call. The germline V gene encodes CDR1 LNHDA and CDR2 SQIVND (reference sequence). The CDR3 consists of 11 residues. V gave up 5 bases and J gave up 7 bases, with 8 bases separating them. DNA of the CDR3: TGTGCCAGTAGTTATCTGCTTGGCTACACCTTC. Protein product: CASSYLLGYTF.

The chain is built from TRBV28 and TRBJ2-2; D unresolved. Trimming removed 7 bases from V and 6 bases from J, with 12 bases in between. CDR1 and CDR2 (germline): MDHEN, SYDVKM. The CDR3 is made up of 13 amino acids. DNA of the CDR3: TGTGCCAGCACCCAGGATGGGGCCGGGGAGCTGTTTTTT. This translates into CASTQDGAGELFF.

The rearrangement joins TRBV6-6 to TRBJ2-2; TRBD1 agrees at 10 bases. V dropped 6 bases and J dropped 4; count of bases not matched to a gene: 2. CDR1 and CDR2 from the germline V gene are MNHNY and SVGAGI (reference sequence). CDR3 length: 14 amino acids. CDR3 sequence: CASRTGGGTGELFF. The CDR3 region has the DNA TGTGCCAGCAGGACAGGGGGCGGCACCGGGGAGCTGTTTTTT.

This chain joins TRBV28 and TRBJ2-3; TRBD2 matches at 8 bases. Germline CDR1 reads MDHEN; CDR2 reads SYDVKM. CDR3 size: 16 residues. V lost 5 bases and J lost 3; bases outside the gene matches: 10. The CDR3 region is CASSLLMGGRTDTQYF. In DNA form, the CDR3 reads TGTGCCAGCAGTCTCCTAATGGGCGGGAGGACAGATACGCAGTATTTT.

This chain uses TRBV6-8 with TRBJ2-1; possibly TRBD1 or TRBD2 for D (6 bases each). The CDR3 is made up of 16 amino acids. Trimming removed 4 bases from V and 2 bases from J, with 15 bases in between. CDR1 is MNHGY, CDR2 SAAAGT, per germline. In nucleotides, the CDR3 is TGTGCCAGCAGTTGGAGGGGGGTACATCCCTACAATGAGCAGTTCTTC. This sequence encodes CASSWRGVHPYNEQFF.

This chain's CDR3 is CASRLSSGANVLTF. In DNA form, the CDR3 reads TGTGCCAGCAGATTGTCTTCTGGGGCCAACGTCCTGACTTTC. The rearrangement joins TRBV6-6 to TRBJ2-6; D remains unclear. V shed 6 bases and J shed 1 base, with 7 bases lying between them. The CDR3 is made up of 14 amino acids. CDR1 is MNHNY and CDR2 is SVGAGI in the germline V gene (reference sequence).

J is TRBJ2-1 and V is TRBV19; 7 nucleotides agree with TRBD2. Germline V gives CDR1 LNHDA, CDR2 SQIVND (reference sequence). The CDR3 loop spans 19 amino acids. V shed 3 bases, J shed 6 bases, and the junction held 20 bases outside the gene matches. CDR3 sequence (DNA): TGTGCCAGTAGTATGGGCCCGGTGGGGATTGGCGGGAGCGGCAATGAGCAGTTCTTC. Amino acids: CASSMGPVGIGGSGNEQFF. Drawing the rest from reference TRBV19 and TRBJ2-1, the complete variable domain is DGGITQSPKYLFRKEGQNVTLSCEQNLNHDAMYWYRQDPGQGLRLIYYSQIVNDFQKGDIAEGYSVSREKKESFPLTVTSAQKNPTAFYLCASSMGPVGIGGSGNEQFFGPGTRLTVL.

V and J are TRBV15 and TRBJ2-4; D is unclear. CDR3 size: 14 residues. V lost 3 bases to trimming and J lost 0 bases, with 6 bases between them. From germline, CDR1 is LNHNV and CDR2 YYDKDF (reference sequence). The CDR3 here is CATSSQGAKNIQYF. The CDR3 DNA sequence: TGTGCCACCAGCAGCCAAGGAGCCAAAAACATTCAGTACTTC. Variable domain in full (rest from reference TRBV15 and TRBJ2-4): DAMVIQNPRYQVTQFGKPVTLSCSQTLNHNVMYWYQQKSSQAPKLLFHYYDKDFNNEADTPDNFQSRRPNTSFCFLDIRSPGLGDTAMYLCATSSQGAKNIQYFGAGTRLSVL.

This clone was recorded a few times. V is TRBV7-2 and J is TRBJ1-6; a weak D match, TRBD1 (5 bases). The CDR3 is made up of 15 amino acids. Germline loops: CDR1 SGHTA, CDR2 FQGNSA. V was shortened by 7 bases and J by 5 bases, with 15 bases between the two germline ends. CDR3 DNA: TGTGCCAGCACCCCGGTCCAGGGTCATAATTCACCCCTCCACTTT. Translating it yields CASTPVQGHNSPLHF.

This clone was seen once. The chain carries TRBV5-1 and TRBJ1-5; 9 bases are shared with TRBD1. CDR1 is SGHRS, CDR2 YFSETQ, per germline. V trimming: 0 bases; J trimming: 6 bases; junction bases outside the gene matches: 7. This CDR3 region has 16 residues. CDR3 sequence reads: CASSLGGQGSGQPQHF. As DNA, the CDR3 is TGCGCCAGCAGCTTGGGTGGACAGGGGTCGGGTCAGCCCCAGCATTTT.

This chain links TRBV6-5 with TRBJ2-4; D might be TRBD2 (6 bases). The CDR3 sequence is 15 residues long. Trimming took 2 bases from V and 0 from J, leaving 8 bases between them. From germline, CDR1 is MNHEY and CDR2 SVGAGI. For the CDR3, the DNA is TGTGCCAGCAGTTACGGAGGGTTAGCCAAAAACATTCAGTACTTC. Translated, it gives CASSYGGLAKNIQYF.

This sequence joins TRBV30 and TRBJ1-4; no definite D call. V was trimmed by 0 bases and J by 8 bases, leaving 13 bases between them. CDR3 length: 14 residues. CDR1 and CDR2 (germline): GTSNPN, SVGIG (reference sequence). CDR3 region: CAWSVNGVREKLFF. DNA of the CDR3: TGTGCCTGGAGTGTAAACGGTGTTAGAGAAAAACTGTTTTTT.

The count of this clone is one. The J gene is TRBJ2-1, the V gene TRBV7-8; the match to TRBD1 covers 9 bases. The germline V gene encodes CDR1 SGHVS and CDR2 FQNEAQ. The CDR3 runs 16 residues. The V segment lost 1 base and the J segment 8 bases; nucleotides outside the gene matches: 9. CDR3 residues: CASSLGGTGIVHEQFF. The DNA of the CDR3 is TGTGCCAGCAGCTTAGGCGGGACAGGGATTGTTCATGAGCAGTTCTTC.

The chain is built from TRBV28 and TRBJ2-1; 10 bases agree with TRBD2. Per germline, CDR1 MDHEN and CDR2 SYDVKM. With V trimmed by 7 bases and J by 7 bases, 7 bases remained unmatched. The CDR3 loop spans 14 amino acids. The CDR3, as DNA: TGTGCCAGCACCCAGGGACTAGCGAGGAATGAGCAGTTCTTC. As protein: CASTQGLARNEQFF.

V gene TRBV30 combines with J gene TRBJ2-5, with D maybe TRBD2 (5 bases). With 0 bases removed from V and 0 bases from J, the gap between germline ends came to 14 bases. Germline CDR1 reads GTSNPN; CDR2 reads SVGIG (reference sequence). The CDR3 length is 16 residues. This chain's CDR3 is CAWSVGSRLYQETQYF. CDR3 nucleotides: TGTGCCTGGAGTGTAGGGAGCAGGTTGTACCAAGAGACCCAGTACTTC.

The J gene is TRBJ1-6, the V gene TRBV14; tentatively, D is TRBD1 (6 bases). The CDR3 has 15 amino acids. The V gene lost 1 base and the J gene lost 9 bases, with 13 bases spanning the gap. Germline V lookup: CDR1 SGHDN, CDR2 FVKESK. Written as DNA, the CDR3 is TGTGCCAGCAGCCAAGTACCCAACAGGGCTTCACCCCTCCACTTT. Its protein is CASSQVPNRASPLHF. The complete variable domain, with remaining parts taken from reference TRBV14 and TRBJ1-6, reads EAGVTQFPSHSVIEKGQTVTLRCDPISGHDNLYWYRRVMGKEIKFLLHFVKESKQDESGMPNNRFLAERTGGTYSTLKVQPAELEDSGVYFCASSQVPNRASPLHFGNGTRLTVT.

This sequence joins TRBV5-8 and TRBJ1-3; D unresolved. The CDR3 totals 16 residues. V shed 5 bases and J shed 0 bases, with 15 bases lying between them. Germline CDR1 reads SGHTS; CDR2 reads YDEGEE. The CDR3: CASSGRTLGSGNTIYF. CDR3 nucleotides: TGTGCCAGCAGTGGCCGGACCCTGGGCTCTGGAAACACCATATATTTT.

This CDR3 reads CASSRDSPYEQYF. CDR3 nucleotide sequence: TGTGCCAGCAGCCGGGACAGTCCCTACGAGCAGTACTTC. The chain links TRBV9 to TRBJ2-7; 7 bases map to TRBD1. The ends lost 4 bases at V and 2 bases at J; junction bases unmatched: 3. CDR1 and CDR2 from the germline V gene are SGDLS and YYNGEE. The CDR3 is made up of 13 amino acids.

V gene TRBV28 combines with J gene TRBJ1-5, with 7 bases matching TRBD1. Germline V gene sequence: CDR1 MDHEN, CDR2 SYDVKM. V lost 7 bases to trimming and J lost 6 bases; unmatched junction nucleotides: 9. CDR3 length: 14 amino acids. DNA for the CDR3: TGTGCCAGCAACCGAGGGGGCACGGGTCAGCCCCAGCATTTT. Protein sequence: CASNRGGTGQPQHF.

This chain links TRBV18 with TRBJ1-1, with TRBD1 identical over 7 bases. Germline CDR1 KGHSH, CDR2 LQKENI. V trimming: 3 bases; J trimming: 3 bases; junction bases outside the gene matches: 10. This CDR3 is 16 amino acids long. The CDR3 loop is CASSPSTTGLHTEAFF. The CDR3 DNA reads TGTGCCAGCTCACCTTCCACGACAGGGTTGCACACTGAAGCTTTCTTT.